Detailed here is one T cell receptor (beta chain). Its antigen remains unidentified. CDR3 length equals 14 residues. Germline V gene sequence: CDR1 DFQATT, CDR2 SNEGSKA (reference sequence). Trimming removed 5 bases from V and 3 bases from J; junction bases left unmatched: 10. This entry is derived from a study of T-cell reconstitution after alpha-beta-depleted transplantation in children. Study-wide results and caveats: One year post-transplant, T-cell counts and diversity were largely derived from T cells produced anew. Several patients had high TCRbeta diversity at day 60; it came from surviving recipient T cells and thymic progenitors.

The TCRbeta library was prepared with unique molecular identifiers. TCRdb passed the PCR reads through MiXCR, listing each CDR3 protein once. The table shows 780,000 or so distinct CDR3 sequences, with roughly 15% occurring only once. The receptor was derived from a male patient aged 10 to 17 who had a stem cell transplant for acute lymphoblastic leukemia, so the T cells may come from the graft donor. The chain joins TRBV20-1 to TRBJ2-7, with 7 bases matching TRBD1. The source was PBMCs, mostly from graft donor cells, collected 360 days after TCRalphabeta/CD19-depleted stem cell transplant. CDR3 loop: CSASPDRVGYEQYF. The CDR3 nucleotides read TGCAGTGCTTCCCCCGACAGGGTCGGCTACGAGCAGTACTTC.